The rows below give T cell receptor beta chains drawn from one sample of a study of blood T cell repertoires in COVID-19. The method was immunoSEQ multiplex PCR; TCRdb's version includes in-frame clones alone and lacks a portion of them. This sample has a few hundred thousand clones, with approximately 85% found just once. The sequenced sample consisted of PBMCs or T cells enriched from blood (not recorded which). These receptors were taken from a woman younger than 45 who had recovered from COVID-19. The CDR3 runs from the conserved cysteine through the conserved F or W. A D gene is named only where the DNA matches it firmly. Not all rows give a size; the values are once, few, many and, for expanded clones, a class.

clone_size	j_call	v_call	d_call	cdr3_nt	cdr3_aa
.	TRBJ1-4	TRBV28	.	TGTGCCGTTCCTGGGGTATCCGGGACACTTGAAAAACTGTTTTTT	CAVPGVSGTLEKLFF
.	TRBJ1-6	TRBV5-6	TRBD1	TGTGCCAGCAGCGCAAAACCAGGGGGAGGCTCACCCCTCCACTTT	CASSAKPGGGSPLHF
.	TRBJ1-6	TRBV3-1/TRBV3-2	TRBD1	TGTGCCAGCAGTCAGGAACGGGACAGGGTTTGGGCTGAAACCGGACCCCTCCACTTT	CASSQERDRVWAETGPLHF
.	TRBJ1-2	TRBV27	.	TGTGCCAGCAGTTTATCCCCAGGCCATAACTATGGCTACACCTTC	CASSLSPGHNYGYTF
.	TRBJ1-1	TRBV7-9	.	TGTGCCAGCACCCCAATCGGGGGATCGAACACTGAAGCTTTCTTT	CASTPIGGSNTEAFF
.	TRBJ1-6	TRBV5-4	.	TGTGCCAGCAGCGAACAACCCAATTCACCCCTCCACTTT	CASSEQPNSPLHF
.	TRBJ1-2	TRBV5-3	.	TGTGCCAGAAGCTTTGTTCCCCGGGGGGGTGACTATGGCTACACCTTC	CARSFVPRGGDYGYTF
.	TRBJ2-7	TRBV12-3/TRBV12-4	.	TGTGCCAGCAGTTTTACGGACGAGCAGTACTTC	CASSFTDEQYF
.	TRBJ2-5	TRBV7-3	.	TGTGCCAGCAGCTTAAGTGGGGCGTACTTC	CASSLSGAYF
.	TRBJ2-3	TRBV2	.	TGTGCCAGCACCAGAAACAGCCTTAGCACAGATACGCAGTATTTT	CASTRNSLSTDTQYF
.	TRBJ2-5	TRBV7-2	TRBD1	TGTGCCAGCAGCGGACAGGTCCAAGAGACCCAGTACTTC	CASSGQVQETQYF
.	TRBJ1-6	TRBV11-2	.	TGTGCCAGCAGCTTAGTTCCCGGGGAAGCAGTCTCACCCCTCCACTTT	CASSLVPGEAVSPLHF
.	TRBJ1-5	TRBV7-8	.	TGTGCCAGCAGCCCAGACAGGTTTAGCAATCAGCCCCAGCATTTT	CASSPDRFSNQPQHF
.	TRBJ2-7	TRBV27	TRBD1	TGTGCCAGCGCCGCTGGGCCGGGACAGGGGGCATGGTACGAGCAGTACTTC	CASAAGPGQGAWYEQYF
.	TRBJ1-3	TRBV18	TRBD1	TGTGCCAGCTCGACAGGGGCGGCCGACACCATATATTTT	CASSTGAADTIYF
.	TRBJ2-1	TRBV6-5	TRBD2	TGTGCCAGCAGTCGTTCTAGCGGGGGGTACAATGAGCAGTTCTTC	CASSRSSGGYNEQFF
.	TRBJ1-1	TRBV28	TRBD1	TGTGCCAGCGCGTATCCTTCCGGGACAGGGGGGGGAAGGAATGAAGCTTTCTTT	CASAYPSGTGGGRNEAFF
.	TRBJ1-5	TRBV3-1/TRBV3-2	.	TGTGCCAGCAGCCATGAGGGCCAGCCCCAGCATTTT	CASSHEGQPQHF
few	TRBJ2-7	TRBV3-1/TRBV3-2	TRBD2	TGTGCCAGCAGTCTGACTAGCGGGGGGTGGTCCTCCTACGAGCAGTACTTC	CASSLTSGGWSSYEQYF
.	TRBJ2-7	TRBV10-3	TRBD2	TGTGCCATCACGCGGGAGTTCGAGCAGTACTTC	CAITREFEQYF
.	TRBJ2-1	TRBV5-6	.	TGTGCCAGCAGCTTGACTCGTGAGCAGTTCTTC	CASSLTREQFF
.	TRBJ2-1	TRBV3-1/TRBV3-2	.	TGTGCCAGCAGCCAAGCCCTGGAGACCCCTCTAGAGGGGCAGTTCTTC	CASSQALETPLEGQFF
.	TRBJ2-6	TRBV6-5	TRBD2	TGTGCCAGCAGCCCGGGGGGGTCCGGGGCCAACGTCCTGACTTTC	CASSPGGSGANVLTF
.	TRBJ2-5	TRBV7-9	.	TGTGCCAGCAGATCAGGACCCAGGGAAAAGACCCAGTACTTC	CASRSGPREKTQYF
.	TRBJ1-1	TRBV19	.	TGTGCCAGTAGCCAATTACAATACACTGAAGCTTTCTTT	CASSQLQYTEAFF
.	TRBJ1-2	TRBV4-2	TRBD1	TGTGCCAGCAGCCAACCCATTGTCCGGACAGGGGGCTGGAATGGCTACACCTTC	CASSQPIVRTGGWNGYTF
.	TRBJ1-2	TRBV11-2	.	TGTGCCAGCAGCTCGAGGAACTATGGCTACACCTTC	CASSSRNYGYTF
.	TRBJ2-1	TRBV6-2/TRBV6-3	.	TGTGCCAGCAGCCGCGGGCATCGAGGCTACAATGAGCAGTTCTTC	CASSRGHRGYNEQFF
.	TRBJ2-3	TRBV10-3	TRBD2	TGTGCCATCGGCCCTAGCGGGATCGAATATACGCAGTATTTT	CAIGPSGIEYTQYF
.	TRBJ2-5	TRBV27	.	TGTGCCAGCAGTTTATCGAGGGTAGGGGGAGTCCAAGAGACCCAGTACTTC	CASSLSRVGGVQETQYF
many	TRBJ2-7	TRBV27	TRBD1	TGTGCCAGCAGAACGGGACAGTATCTCTCCTACGAGCAGTACTTC	CASRTGQYLSYEQYF
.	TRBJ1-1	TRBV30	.	TGTGCCTGGAGTGACAGGGTGAACACTGAAGCTTTCTTT	CAWSDRVNTEAFF
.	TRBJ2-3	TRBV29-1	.	TGCAGCGTTATCCAGGGGAGCACAGATACGCAGTATTTT	CSVIQGSTDTQYF
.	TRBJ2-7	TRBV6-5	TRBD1	TGTGCCAGCAGTTGGGACAGGGACTACGAGCAGTACTTC	CASSWDRDYEQYF
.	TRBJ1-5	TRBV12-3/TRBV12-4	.	TGTGCCAGCAGACCTACTCAATATCAGCCCCAGCATTTT	CASRPTQYQPQHF